The 23 T cell receptor beta chains listed next were all sequenced from one sample in a study of T cell repertoires in cytomegalovirus infection. Their specific antigens are unknown. Using its own MiXCR run on the reads, TCRdb lists one record per CDR3 protein. The sample consists of a few hundred thousand distinct CDR3 sequences, over 35% of them appearing once. The material sequenced was cultured PBMCs, taken from culture after CMV antigen stimulation. The receptors were sampled from a human donor in good health (CMV status not recorded). Some clones in this sample may be carry-over from other donors' samples.

The chain carries TRBV10-3 and TRBJ1-4, with TRBD1 matching over 8 bases. Germline V gene lookup returns CDR1 ENHRY and CDR2 SYGVKD. This CDR3 has 15 amino acids. V was clipped by 3 bases and J by 6 bases; unmatched bases: 6. The CDR3 protein is CAISEARGRDEKLFF. The CDR3, as DNA: TGTGCCATCAGTGAAGCCAGGGGGCGGGATGAAAAACTGTTTTTT.

The V gene is TRBV7-8, the J gene TRBJ2-1, with 7 bases identical to TRBD2. J was trimmed by 7 bases and V by 5 bases; bases with no gene match: 11. Germline-derived CDR1 and CDR2 are SGHVS and FQNEAQ. The CDR3 has 15 residues. In DNA, the CDR3 is TGTGCCAGCAGCCACGTTGGGGGGGGTCAAAATGAGCAGTTCTTC. Translation gives CASSHVGGGQNEQFF.

This clonotype was seen a handful of times. This chain uses TRBV7-2 with TRBJ2-7; D may be TRBD1 (6 bases). The V end was cut by 6 bases, the J end by 1 base, with 13 bases between. The CDR3 is 14 residues long. Germline CDR1 reads SGHTA; CDR2 reads FQGNSA. The CDR3 sequence is CASRLLGQSYEQYF. CDR3 DNA: TGTGCCAGCAGACTCCTCGGACAGTCCTACGAGCAGTACTTC.

This clonotype was seen a few times. The DNA for the CDR3 is TGTGCCAGCAGAAAGACAGGACCGGGAAACATTCAGTACTTC. This translates into CASRKTGPGNIQYF. The chain joins TRBV5-3 to TRBJ2-4; tentatively, D is TRBD1 (6 bases). TRBV5-3 qualifies as an ORF whose function is uncertain. V was trimmed by 8 bases and J by 6 bases, leaving 18 bases between them. The CDR3 sequence is 14 residues long.

This clonotype was recorded once. The chain uses TRBV19 and TRBJ1-5; a weak D match, TRBD1 (5 bases). Germline V gene data show CDR1 as LNHDA and CDR2 as SQIVND (reference sequence). This CDR3 has 15 residues. Trimming stripped 3 bases from V and 6 bases from J, with 15 bases between. The CDR3 spells CASSMYGGTGQPQHF. The DNA for the CDR3 is TGTGCCAGTAGTATGTATGGGGGAACGGGTCAGCCCCAGCATTTT.

This clonotype was detected only a few times. The J gene is TRBJ2-1, the V gene TRBV6-5; D may correspond to TRBD1 or TRBD2 (5 bases each). V lost 6 bases and J 4 bases, leaving 13 bases between the germline ends. Per germline, CDR1 MNHEY and CDR2 SVGAGI. The CDR3 totals 14 residues. The CDR3 sequence: CASRGPQKYNEQFF. CDR3 DNA: TGTGCCAGCAGGGGACCACAAAAATACAATGAGCAGTTCTTC.

This clonotype was recorded a few times. The rearrangement uses TRBV12-3 or TRBV12-4 and TRBJ2-1; no clear D. The CDR3 covers 16 residues. Trimming shortened V by 6 bases and J by 0 bases, and 15 bases separated the two germline ends. The CDR3 reads CASSDRRVSSYNEQFF. CDR3 in DNA: TGTGCCAGCAGCGATAGACGCGTGAGCTCCTACAATGAGCAGTTCTTC.

This clonotype was recorded a few times. The chain couples TRBV12-3 or TRBV12-4 to TRBJ2-2, with D tentatively TRBD2 (6 bases). This CDR3 has 15 amino acids. The V gene lost 1 base and the J gene lost 6 bases, with 12 bases spanning the gap. This CDR3 reads CASSLVPGSPGELFF. CDR3 in DNA: TGTGCCAGCAGTTTAGTACCCGGGAGTCCCGGGGAGCTGTTTTTT.

In regard to this clonotype: A much larger clone differs by one base, so this may be a read error. The CDR3 end shows no conserved phenylalanine or tryptophan, and so a read error is likely. The V gene is TRBV7-2, the J gene TRBJ1-3; D possibly corresponds to TRBD1 (5 bases). The V and J ends lost 1 base and 3 bases respectively, with 16 bases between them. The germline gives CDR1 SGHTA, CDR2 FQGNSA. CDR3 size: 17 residues. Written as DNA, the CDR3 is TGTGCCAGCAGCTTAGTCGTCGGGGGACTGGATGGAAACACCATATATTAT. Translating it yields CASSLVVGGLDGNTIYY.

The chain uses TRBV2 and TRBJ2-2; TRBD1 matches 7 bases. The germline gives CDR1 SNHLY, CDR2 FYNNEI. The V segment lost 6 bases and the J segment 3 bases; nucleotides outside the gene matches: 7. This CDR3 has 15 residues. The CDR3 region is CASRPLTGHTGELFF. In nucleotides, the CDR3 is TGTGCCAGCAGACCCTTGACAGGGCACACCGGGGAGCTGTTTTTT.

This clonotype showed up just a few times. The chain is built from TRBV12-3 or TRBV12-4 and TRBJ1-4; tentatively, D is TRBD1 (5 bases). Trimming removed 5 bases at V and 8 bases at J, with 18 bases between. The CDR3 spans 15 residues. For the CDR3, the DNA is TGTGCCAGCAGTCAGCGGGCTGACGGGGGAGAAAAACTGTTTTTT. Translating it yields CASSQRADGGEKLFF.

The V call is TRBV20-1, the J call TRBJ2-5; TRBD2 matches at 13 bases. The CDR3 has 17 amino acids. V dropped 1 base and J dropped 2; count of bases not matched to a gene: 7. Per the germline V gene, CDR1 is DFQATT and CDR2 is SNEGSKA (reference sequence). Here the CDR3 DNA reads TGCAGTGCTAGAGTCCTCGGACTAGCGGGAGATCAAGAGACCCAGTACTTC. The encoded protein is CSARVLGLAGDQETQYF.

The V and J genes are TRBV24-1 and TRBJ2-3; 9 bases match TRBD1. The germline CDR1 and CDR2 sequences are KGHDR and SFDVKD. The CDR3 contains 16 residues. Germline trimming cut 7 bases from V and 1 base from J; bases unmatched to any gene: 8. CDR3 bases: TGTGCCACCAGCCGCGGACAGGGGTTTGGCACAGATACGCAGTATTTT. It yields the protein CATSRGQGFGTDTQYF.

In this sample, this clonotype turned up a few times. The rearrangement joins TRBV7-2 to TRBJ2-3, with D maybe TRBD2 (5 bases). The CDR3 sequence is 15 residues long. From germline, CDR1 is SGHTA and CDR2 FQGNSA. The V gene lost 5 bases and the J gene lost 5 bases, with 17 bases spanning the gap. This chain's CDR3 is CASSPAGGFRDTQYF. In nucleotides, the CDR3 is TGTGCCAGCAGCCCCGCGGGCGGTTTCAGAGATACGCAGTATTTT.

V is TRBV5-1 and J is TRBJ1-4, with D uncertain. V dropped 0 bases and J dropped 10 bases, with 16 bases sitting between them. The CDR3 has 15 residues. Germline CDR1 and CDR2: SGHRS and YFSETQ. The CDR3 protein is CASSLGLSTAGKLFF. DNA of the CDR3: TGCGCCAGCAGCTTGGGACTTTCTACCGCCGGAAAACTGTTTTTT.

This chain links TRBV7-2 with TRBJ1-2, with D uncertain. The V gene's germline CDR1 is SGHTA and CDR2 FQGNSA. V dropped 4 bases and J dropped 8 bases, with 14 bases sitting between them. CDR3 length equals 13 residues. The CDR3 loop reads CASSSSGKGGYTF. CDR3 coding DNA: TGTGCCAGCAGCTCCAGCGGGAAAGGGGGCTACACCTTC.

This chain joins TRBV7-9 and TRBJ2-2, with TRBD1 matching over 9 bases. This CDR3 is built from 20 residues. Losses at the gene ends were 0 bases for V and 0 bases for J; bases not matched to a gene: 11. CDR1 and CDR2 from the germline V gene are SEHNR and FQNEAQ (reference sequence). Written as DNA, the CDR3 is TGTGCCAGCAGCTTAGCCCCCGGTACAGGGGGCTGGGCGAACACCGGGGAGCTGTTTTTT. Protein product: CASSLAPGTGGWANTGELFF.

The chain employs TRBV20-1 and TRBJ1-5; 7 positions agree with TRBD1. This CDR3 has 14 residues. CDR1 and CDR2 from the germline V gene are DFQATT and SNEGSKA (reference sequence). J gave up 5 bases and V 2 bases, and 6 bases lay outside the gene matches. CDR3 bases: TGCAGTGCTAGAACGAACAGGGGTGATCAGCCCCAGCATTTT. Protein product: CSARTNRGDQPQHF.

This chain uses TRBV24-1 with TRBJ1-5, with D possibly matching TRBD1 (6 bases). Germline V gene data show CDR1 as KGHDR and CDR2 as SFDVKD. The germline V and J ends were trimmed by 5 bases and 4 bases, with 11 bases remaining between them. This CDR3 spans 14 amino acids. CDR3 sequence (DNA): TGTGCCACCAGTGCCCAGGGGTTGAATCAGCCCCAGCATTTT. Its translation: CATSAQGLNQPQHF.

As to this clonotype: One end of the junction is discordant with germline, which a read error may explain. V and J are TRBV12-3 or TRBV12-4 and TRBJ1-1; D perhaps matches TRBD1 (5 bases). This CDR3 contains 10 residues. The CDR3 coding sequence is TGTGCCAGCAGTGGGGGTCAAGCTCTCTTT. It yields the protein CASSGGQALF.

The chain couples TRBV6-2 or TRBV6-3 to TRBJ2-3, with D possibly being TRBD2 (5 bases). Germline V CDR1 and CDR2: MNHEY, SVGEGT. There are 15 residues in the CDR3. The germline V and J ends were trimmed by 5 bases and 10 bases, with 22 bases remaining between them. The CDR3 is CASSPPASRLLPQYF. In DNA form, the CDR3 reads TGTGCCAGCAGTCCGCCCGCTAGCCGACTCCTTCCGCAGTATTTT.

This chain uses TRBV19 with TRBJ1-1; a possible D gene is TRBD1 (5 bases). Trimming removed 3 bases at V and 1 base at J, with 9 bases between. CDR3 length: 14 residues. Germline values: CDR1 LNHDA, CDR2 SQIVND (reference sequence). This chain's CDR3 is CASSIPTENTEAFF. CDR3 DNA: TGTGCCAGTAGTATCCCGACAGAGAACACTGAAGCTTTCTTT.

The chain employs TRBV30 and TRBJ1-2; no reliable D call. The CDR3 loop spans 15 amino acids. Germline V gene lookup returns CDR1 GTSNPN and CDR2 SVGIG (reference sequence). V was shortened by 1 base and J by 0 bases, with 12 bases between the two germline ends. The CDR3 is CAWSGRIGSNYGYTF. The CDR3 DNA sequence: TGTGCCTGGAGTGGTAGAATAGGGTCTAACTATGGCTACACCTTC.